This TCR beta chain was captured in a study of CD8 T cells in ankylosing spondylitis. Quantitative 5'-RACE with molecular barcodes was used to make the TCR beta libraries. MiXCR, applied by TCRdb to the 5' RACE reads, yields one record per CDR3 protein. The sample contains hundreds of thousands of distinct CDR3 sequences, approximately 11% of which appear only once. The CDR3 has 15 residues. Germline trimming cut 5 bases from V and 3 bases from J; bases unmatched to any gene: 9. Germline CDR1 LGHDT, CDR2 YNNKEL (reference sequence). Study-level findings and limits: There were earlier reports of some motif variants in reactive arthritis synovial fluid and blood. A TCR beta motif of 7 to 9 highly homologous variants seemed to mark ankylosing spondylitis blood.

This clonotype was seen a handful of times. Its antigen is as yet unknown. V gene TRBV3-1 combines with J gene TRBJ1-2; 7 nucleotides align to TRBD1. The receptor's source is a male donor with ankylosing spondylitis. The specimen was blood, either unsorted or a sorted T cell fraction (not recorded which). The CDR3 region has the DNA TGTGCCAGCAGCGCGTCTGTGGGACAGTACTATGGCTACACCTTC. Translating gives CASSASVGQYYGYTF. The full variable domain, completed using reference TRBV3-1 and TRBJ1-2, is DTAVSQTPKYLVTQMGNDKSIKCEQNLGHDTMYWYKQDSKKFLKIMFSYNNKELIINETVPNRFSPKSPDKAHLNLHINSLELGDSAVYFCASSASVGQYYGYTFGSGTRLTVV.